Listed below are T cell receptor beta chains from one sample, sequenced in a study of monozygotic twins with inflammatory bowel disease. No DNA is given; TCRdb re-called the 5' RACE reads and lists each CDR3 protein once. The sample's table shows about 450,000 distinct CDR3 sequences. Sample: blood. The receptors stem from a human donor with ulcerative colitis or Crohn's disease, or a healthy co-twin of an affected twin (not recorded which). CDR3s include the opening cysteine and the closing phenylalanine or tryptophan. Fields, in order: CDR3 protein, J gene, V gene.

CASSFWGDTYEQYF,TRBJ2-7,TRBV11-2
CASSDRAVSATQYF,TRBJ2-5,TRBV12-3/TRBV12-4
CASSTIAGPYNEQFF,TRBJ2-1,TRBV27
CASSLPGRGYTF,TRBJ1-2,TRBV12-3/TRBV12-4
CASSYRSAGGSDTQYF,TRBJ2-3,TRBV6-5
CASGFLNSPLHF,TRBJ1-6,TRBV27
CASSSEQGLEQYF,TRBJ2-7,TRBV19
CASSHPGISYEQYF,TRBJ2-7,TRBV4-1
CASSYLNGADTQYF,TRBJ2-3,TRBV28
CASSLVGGAEQFF,TRBJ2-1,TRBV7-9
CASSSPGNPTGEKLFF,TRBJ1-4,TRBV5-5
CASTIPGAEKLFF,TRBJ1-4,TRBV12-3/TRBV12-4